What follows describes a single TCR beta chain. This clonotype was seen a few times. This clone's antigen is unknown. It has no much larger one-base neighbor in the sample; base qualities were not kept. The data belong to a study of T cell repertoires in cytomegalovirus infection (dated by TCRdb to between 2018 and 2021). Some background on the complete study: Peptide stimulations targeted recently identified HLA-C-restricted CMV epitopes, whose presentation resists viral immunomodulation, together with well-studied HLA-B-restricted epitopes. Donor HLA type was relevant to the analysis, as public TCR beta signatures indicated carriage of CMV infection together with the matching HLA type.

Study-wide conclusions, independent of this receptor: Carriers of CMV infection plus the relevant HLA type were discriminated by the cumulative frequency of public TCR beta family members in the study cohort and in an independent roughly 370-donor cohort. The ex vivo response was dominated by HLA-C-restricted CMV-specific TCR beta clonotypes, which also provided the single most frequent clonotype in two of eight donors.

The treatment or condition label of this sample denotes: in vitro stimulation with specific CMV peptide epitopes to enrich CMV-specific T cells. A distance of 13 bases separates the germline ends of V and J, which lose 4 bases and 3 bases respectively. Including the terminal cysteine and phenylalanine, the CDR3 comprises 14 residues. Only CDR3 DNA remains: 42 bases, in frame from the first base. The germline V gene supplies CDR1 SGHVS and CDR2 FNYEAQ. Reads for this sample came from an Illumina HiSeq 1500. TCRdb's own reprocessing of the public reads used fastp at Q25 and MiXCR and kept productive beta chains. Rows with one shared CDR3 protein collapse into an entry with the most common genes and DNA. The sample table holds around 540,000 distinct CDR3 sequences, of which more than 30% were seen once. 15% to 20% of the sample is held by the ten biggest clonotypes.

This material consisted of cultured PBMCs, taken from culture after CMV antigen stimulation. The sequence is built from TRBV7-6 and TRBJ2-7; TRBD1 is perhaps the D gene, given 5 matching bases. This TCR was recovered from a human donor in good health (CMV status not recorded). Some clones in this sample may be carry-over from other donors' samples. The CDR3 sequence is CASSYQGFGYEQYF. The sequenced DNA: TGTGCCAGCAGCTATCAGGGTTTTGGCTACGAGCAGTACTTC.